One sample yielded the 13 T cell receptor beta chains listed below, sequenced in a study of T cell clonotyping in hematopoietic cell transplantation. The time point is: recipient sample about 28 days before transplant, after cytoreduction. Sequenced by immunoSEQ multiplex PCR; TCRdb stores in-frame clones only, minus some. Here the sample spans around 13,000 clones, approximately 88% being singletons. This material consisted of peripheral blood mononuclear cells, taken before stem cell transplant. These receptors were obtained from a man between 60 and 75 years old with acute myeloid leukemia. Some clones in this sample may be carry-over from other donors' samples.

The chain joins TRBV7-6 to TRBJ1-1; maybe TRBD1 (6 bases). This CDR3 has 16 residues. The germline V gene encodes CDR1 SGHVS and CDR2 FNYEAQ. Deletions cut 5 bases from V and 2 bases from J, with 18 bases between. CDR3 protein: CASSGGAGGFNTEAFF. CDR3 nucleotide sequence: TGTGCCAGCAGCGGAGGGGCCGGGGGCTTTAACACTGAAGCTTTCTTT. The full variable domain, in which reference TRBV7-6 and TRBJ1-1 provide the parts outside the CDR3, is GAGVSQSPRYKVTKRGQDVALRCDPISGHVSLYWYRQALGQGPEFLTYFNYEAQQDKSGLPNDRFSAERPEGSISTLTIQRTEQRDSAMYRCASSGGAGGFNTEAFFGQGTRLTVV.

This chain joins TRBV6-4 and TRBJ2-3; 12 bases map to TRBD2. With 2 bases clipped from V and 5 bases from J, the junction kept 5 bases outside the gene matches. The CDR3 spans 16 residues. Germline V lookup: CDR1 MRHNA, CDR2 SNTAGT. The CDR3 protein is CASSDRPLAGGDTQYF. The CDR3 region has the DNA TGTGCCAGCAGTGACCGACCACTAGCGGGGGGAGATACGCAGTATTTT.

This clone was seen only once. The chain uses TRBV5-8 and TRBJ2-5; D gene ambiguous. Germline CDR1 SGHTS, CDR2 YDEGEE. Trimming removed 0 bases from V and 0 bases from J, with 12 bases in between. CDR3 length equals 16 residues. The chain's CDR3 is CASSLAYGVNQETQYF. The CDR3 region has the DNA TGTGCCAGCAGCTTGGCCTATGGAGTTAACCAAGAGACCCAGTACTTC.

The chain is built from TRBV19 and TRBJ1-1; D unclear. The CDR3 has 12 amino acids. CDR1 is LNHDA, CDR2 SQIVND, per germline (reference sequence). V lost 9 bases to trimming and J lost 1 base, with 9 bases between them. CDR3 amino acids: CASTLWNTEAFF. As DNA, the CDR3 is TGTGCCAGCACCCTATGGAACACTGAAGCTTTCTTT.

The chain has TRBV30 and TRBJ2-7; possibly TRBD1 for D (6 bases). V lost 2 bases and J 1 base, leaving 12 bases between the germline ends. Germline values: CDR1 GTSNPN, CDR2 SVGIG (reference sequence). CDR3 length: 14 amino acids. CDR3 sequence: CAWSTTGFSYEQYF. The DNA of the CDR3 is TGTGCCTGGAGTACAACAGGGTTTTCCTACGAGCAGTACTTC. Together with reference TRBV30 and TRBJ2-7, the CDR3 gives the full variable domain: SQTIHQWPATLVQPVGSPLSLECTVEGTSNPNLYWYRQAAGRGLQLLFYSVGIGQISSEVPQNLSASRPQDRQFILSSKKLLLSDSGFYLCAWSTTGFSYEQYFGPGTRLTVT.

The rearrangement uses TRBV6-1 and TRBJ1-6; D may be TRBD1 (5 bases). The CDR3 totals 13 residues. CDR1 is MNHNS, CDR2 SASEGT, per germline. The germline V and J ends were trimmed by 6 bases and 10 bases, with 13 bases remaining between them. CDR3 in amino acids: CASRGQGGSPLHF. The CDR3 DNA reads as TGTGCCAGCAGGGGCCAGGGTGGCTCACCCCTCCACTTT.

V gene TRBV6-1 combines with J gene TRBJ1-2; TRBD1 is a possible D gene (5 bases). The CDR3 runs 15 residues. Germline values: CDR1 MNHNS, CDR2 SASEGT. V shed 4 bases and J shed 8 bases, with 20 bases lying between them. The CDR3: CASSVLQGTAGGYTF. The CDR3 DNA sequence: TGTGCCAGCAGTGTACTTCAGGGCACTGCTGGGGGCTACACCTTC.

This chain uses TRBV6-5 with TRBJ1-1; D is uncertain. The CDR3 runs to 13 residues. V lost 7 bases and J lost 6, with 15 bases in between. Germline V gives CDR1 MNHEY, CDR2 SVGAGI. The CDR3 sequence: CASKKATASEAFF. For the CDR3, the DNA is TGTGCCAGCAAAAAGGCGACGGCGTCTGAAGCTTTCTTT.

This chain links TRBV13 with TRBJ2-7; 11 bases match TRBD2. Unmatched junction bases numbered 10, after V lost 0 bases and J lost 0 bases. The germline CDR1 and CDR2 sequences are PRHDT and FYEKMQ (reference sequence). The CDR3 is 19 residues long. CDR3: CASSLGTSGVTRSSYEQYF. DNA of the CDR3: TGTGCCAGCAGCTTAGGGACTAGCGGGGTGACTAGGAGCTCCTACGAGCAGTACTTC.

This sequence joins TRBV7-2 and TRBJ2-1; TRBD1 matches at 7 bases. With 5 bases clipped from V and 14 bases from J, the junction kept 6 bases outside the gene matches. The germline V gene has CDR1 SGHTA and CDR2 FQGNSA. CDR3 length equals 11 residues. The CDR3 sequence is CASSPGTAEFF. The CDR3 nucleotides read TGTGCCAGCAGCCCCGGGACAGCTGAGTTCTTC. Supplemented by reference TRBV7-2 and TRBJ2-1, the full variable domain reads GAGVSQSPSNKVTEKGKDVELRCDPISGHTALYWYRQSLGQGLEFLIYFQGNSAPDKSGLPSDRFSAERTGGSVSTLTIQRTQQEDSAVYLCASSPGTAEFFGPGTRLTVL.

This clone came up once. The gene calls are TRBV11-2 and TRBJ2-2; D ambiguous. The CDR3 has 14 residues. Trimming took 3 bases from V and 0 from J, leaving 5 bases between them. Per germline, CDR1 SGHAT and CDR2 FQNNGV. The CDR3 nucleotides read TGTGCCAGCAGCTTGCAGCCGAACACCGGGGAGCTGTTTTTT. Its protein product is CASSLQPNTGELFF.

The rearrangement links TRBV2 to TRBJ1-6; D is ambiguous. The germline gives CDR1 SNHLY, CDR2 FYNNEI. The CDR3 runs 13 residues. The V and J ends lost 8 bases and 10 bases respectively, with 15 bases between them. The CDR3: CASWVSLGSPLHF. DNA for the CDR3: TGTGCCAGCTGGGTGAGCTTGGGATCACCCCTCCACTTT.

The CDR3 nucleotides read TGTGCCAGCTCGGGGGGAGTTACTGGAAACACCATATATTTT. Translated: CASSGGVTGNTIYF. The chain combines TRBV18 with TRBJ1-3; possible D gene TRBD1, 5 bases. The CDR3 sequence is 14 residues long. The ends were cut back, 6 bases at V and 2 bases at J, with 11 bases in the middle. Per germline, CDR1 KGHSH and CDR2 LQKENI.